The 5 T cell receptor beta chains given below trace back to one sample, sequenced in a study of CD8 T cells in Susac syndrome. RNA amounts of roughly 0.45 to 1 ug underwent reverse transcription with random hexamers. MiXCR, applied by TCRdb to the immunoSEQ multiplex PCR reads, yields one record per CDR3 protein. The sample lists 400,000 to 550,000 distinct CDR3 sequences, around 85% seen once, with 0.09% to 0.15% in the top ten. The source material was CD8+ T cells from PBMCs. All receptors come from a human donor with multiple sclerosis.

This clonotype was seen a single time. This chain links TRBV21-1 with TRBJ1-1. TRBV21-1 is a pseudogene locus. This CDR3 spans 16 amino acids. CDR3 in amino acids: CASSKARQGMNTEAFF. In DNA form, the CDR3 reads TGTGCCAGCAGCAAAGCGCGGCAAGGAATGAACACTGAAGCTTTCTTT.

This chain links TRBV28 with TRBJ2-7; unclear D gene. V was pared by 6 bases and J by 0 bases, with 12 bases between. Germline V gene lookup returns CDR1 MDHEN and CDR2 SYDVKM. The CDR3 runs 14 residues. Written as DNA, the CDR3 is TGTGCCAGCAGAAGGCAGATTTCCTCCTACGAGCAGTACTTC. Its translation: CASRRQISSYEQYF.

This clonotype has a single count. V usage is TRBV7-9 and J usage is TRBJ2-7, with TRBD2 as a possible D gene (6 bases). The CDR3 runs 17 residues. V dropped 5 bases and J dropped 2 bases, with 22 bases sitting between them. Germline assignment: CDR1 SEHNR and CDR2 FQNEAQ (reference sequence). The CDR3 nucleotides read TGTGCCAGCAGCCAGGGCGGGGAGAGCCTCCCCCCCTACGAGCAGTACTTC. It yields the protein CASSQGGESLPPYEQYF.

Only a few counts were recorded for this clonotype. This chain connects TRBV4-1 to TRBJ2-4, with 11 bases aligning to TRBD2. The CDR3 covers 19 residues. Germline CDR1 and CDR2: MGHRA and YSYEKL. Trimming cost V 5 bases and J 1 base; bases outside gene matches: 13. This chain's CDR3 is CASSAIAGGLKAAKNIQYF. The CDR3 coding sequence is TGCGCCAGCAGCGCTATAGCGGGGGGGCTAAAGGCGGCCAAAAACATTCAGTACTTC.

The chain uses TRBV18 and TRBJ1-1; no firm D call. This CDR3 region has 13 residues. Germline V lookup: CDR1 KGHSH, CDR2 LQKENI. V was cut by 1 base and J by 5 bases, with 8 bases left in between. The CDR3 spells CASSPLVRTEAFF. The CDR3 coding sequence is TGTGCCAGCTCACCACTTGTCCGAACTGAAGCTTTCTTT.